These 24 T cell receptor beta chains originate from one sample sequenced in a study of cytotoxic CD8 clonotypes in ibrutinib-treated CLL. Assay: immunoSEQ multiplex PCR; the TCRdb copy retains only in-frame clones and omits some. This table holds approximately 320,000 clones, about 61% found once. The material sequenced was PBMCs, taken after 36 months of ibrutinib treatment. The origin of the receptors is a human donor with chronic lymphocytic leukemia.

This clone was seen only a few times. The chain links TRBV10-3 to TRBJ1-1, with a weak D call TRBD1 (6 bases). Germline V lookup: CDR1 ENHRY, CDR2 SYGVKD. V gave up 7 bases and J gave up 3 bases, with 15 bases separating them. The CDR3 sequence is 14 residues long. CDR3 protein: CAIKNRDTYTEAFF. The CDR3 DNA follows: TGTGCCATCAAGAATCGGGACACCTACACTGAAGCTTTCTTT.

The CDR3 here is CASSFRGGGAFF. The CDR3 DNA follows: TGTGCCAGCAGTTTCAGGGGCGGTGGAGCTTTCTTT. The chain links TRBV28 to TRBJ1-1; TRBD1 might be the D (6 bases). Trimming cost V 3 bases and J 10 bases, with 12 bases left between them. The CDR3 runs 12 residues. The V gene's germline CDR1 is MDHEN and CDR2 SYDVKM.

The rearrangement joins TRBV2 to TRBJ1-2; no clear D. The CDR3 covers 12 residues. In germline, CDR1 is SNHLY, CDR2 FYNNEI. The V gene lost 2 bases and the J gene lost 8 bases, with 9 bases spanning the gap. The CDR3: CASSEQGWGYTF. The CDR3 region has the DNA TGTGCCAGCAGTGAACAAGGTTGGGGCTACACCTTC.

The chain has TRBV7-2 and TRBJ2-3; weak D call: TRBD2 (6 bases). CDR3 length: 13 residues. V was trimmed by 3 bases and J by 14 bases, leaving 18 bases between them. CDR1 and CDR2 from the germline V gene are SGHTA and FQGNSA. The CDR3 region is CASSFGFREVGYF. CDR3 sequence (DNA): TGTGCCAGCAGCTTTGGTTTCAGGGAGGTTGGGTATTTT.

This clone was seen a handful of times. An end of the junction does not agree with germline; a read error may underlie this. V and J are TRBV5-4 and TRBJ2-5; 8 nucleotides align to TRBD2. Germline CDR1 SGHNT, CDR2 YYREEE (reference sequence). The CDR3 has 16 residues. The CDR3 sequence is CASRLELSGGQETQYF. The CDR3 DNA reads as TGTGCCAGCAGATTGGAATTATCGGGGGGGCAAGAGACCCAGTACTTC.

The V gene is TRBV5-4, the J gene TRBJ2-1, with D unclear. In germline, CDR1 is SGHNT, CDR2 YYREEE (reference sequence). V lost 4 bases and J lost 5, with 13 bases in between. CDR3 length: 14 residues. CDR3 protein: CASSIDGWNNEQFF. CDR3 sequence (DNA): TGTGCCAGCAGCATTGACGGGTGGAACAATGAGCAGTTCTTC.

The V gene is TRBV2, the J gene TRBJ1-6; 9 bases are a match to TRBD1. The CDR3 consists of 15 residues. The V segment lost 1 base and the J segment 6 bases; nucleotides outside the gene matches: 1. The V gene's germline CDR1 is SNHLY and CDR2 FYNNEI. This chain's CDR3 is CASSEEGQGNSPLHF. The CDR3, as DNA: TGTGCCAGCAGTGAAGAGGGACAGGGTAATTCACCCCTCCACTTT.

The CDR3 is CASSWGTNNSPLHF. The DNA of the CDR3 is TGTGCCAGCAGTTGGGGGACCAATAATTCACCCCTCCACTTT. The V call is TRBV27, the J call TRBJ1-6; a possible D gene is TRBD1 (5 bases). V gave up 4 bases and J gave up 5 bases, with 9 bases separating them. Germline-derived CDR1 and CDR2 are MNHEY and SMNVEV (reference sequence). This CDR3 is built from 14 residues.

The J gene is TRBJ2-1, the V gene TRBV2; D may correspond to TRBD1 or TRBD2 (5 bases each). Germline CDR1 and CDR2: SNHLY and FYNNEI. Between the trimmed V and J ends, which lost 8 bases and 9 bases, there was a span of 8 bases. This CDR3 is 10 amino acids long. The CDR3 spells CASGGGEQFF. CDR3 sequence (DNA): TGTGCCAGCGGGGGTGGTGAGCAGTTCTTC. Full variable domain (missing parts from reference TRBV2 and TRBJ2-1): EPEVTQTPSHQVTQMGQEVILRCVPISNHLYFYWYRQILGQKVEFLVSFYNNEISEKSEIFDDQFSVERPDGSNFTLKIRSTKLEDSAMYFCASGGGEQFFGPGTRLTVL.

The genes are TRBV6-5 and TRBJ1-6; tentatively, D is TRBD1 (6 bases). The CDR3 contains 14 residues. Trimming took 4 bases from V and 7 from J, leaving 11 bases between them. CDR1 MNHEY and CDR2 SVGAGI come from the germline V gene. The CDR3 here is CASSFQTGNSPLHF. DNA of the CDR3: TGTGCCAGCAGTTTCCAGACAGGAAATTCACCCCTCCACTTT.

CDR3 residues: CASSLAPYEQYF. CDR3 DNA: TGTGCCAGCAGCCTTGCCCCCTACGAGCAGTACTTC. The chain has TRBV5-4 and TRBJ2-7; no reliable D call. This CDR3 contains 12 residues. Deletions cut 4 bases from V and 2 bases from J, with 7 bases between. Per the germline V gene, CDR1 is SGHNT and CDR2 is YYREEE (reference sequence).

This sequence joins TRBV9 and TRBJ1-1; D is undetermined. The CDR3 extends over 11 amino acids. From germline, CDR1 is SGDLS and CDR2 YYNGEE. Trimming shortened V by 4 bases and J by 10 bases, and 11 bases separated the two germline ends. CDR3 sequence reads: CASSPARGAFF. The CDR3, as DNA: TGTGCCAGCAGCCCAGCCCGGGGAGCTTTCTTT.

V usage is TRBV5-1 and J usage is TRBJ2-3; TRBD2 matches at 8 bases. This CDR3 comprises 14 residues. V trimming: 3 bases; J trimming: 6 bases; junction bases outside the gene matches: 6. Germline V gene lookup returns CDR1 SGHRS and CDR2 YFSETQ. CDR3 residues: CASSSRGAPDTQYF. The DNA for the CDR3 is TGCGCCAGCAGCTCGCGGGGGGCCCCCGATACGCAGTATTTT.

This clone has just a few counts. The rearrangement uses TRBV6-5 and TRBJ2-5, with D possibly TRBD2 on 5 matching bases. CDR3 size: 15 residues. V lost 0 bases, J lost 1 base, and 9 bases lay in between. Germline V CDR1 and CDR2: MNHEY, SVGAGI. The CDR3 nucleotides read TGTGCCAGCAGTTACTCCGTTAGCGCCCAAGAGACCCAGTACTTC. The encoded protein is CASSYSVSAQETQYF.

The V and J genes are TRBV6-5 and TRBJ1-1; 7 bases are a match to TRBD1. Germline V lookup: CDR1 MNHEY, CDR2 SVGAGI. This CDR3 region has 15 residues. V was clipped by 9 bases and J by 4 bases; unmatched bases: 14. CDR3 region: CASRDSFPGGTEAFF. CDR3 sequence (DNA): TGTGCCAGTCGGGACTCCTTTCCAGGGGGCACTGAAGCTTTCTTT.

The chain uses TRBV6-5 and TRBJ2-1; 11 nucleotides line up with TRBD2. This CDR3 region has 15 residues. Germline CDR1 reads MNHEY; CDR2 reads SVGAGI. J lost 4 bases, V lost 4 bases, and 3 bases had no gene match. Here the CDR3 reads CASSFGTSGYNEQFF. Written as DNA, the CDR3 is TGTGCCAGCAGTTTCGGGACTAGCGGATACAATGAGCAGTTCTTC.

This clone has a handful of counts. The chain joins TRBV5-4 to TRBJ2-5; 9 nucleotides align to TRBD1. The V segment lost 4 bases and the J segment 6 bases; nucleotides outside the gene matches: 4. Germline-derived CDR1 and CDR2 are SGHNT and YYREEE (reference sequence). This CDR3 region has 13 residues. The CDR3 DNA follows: TGTGCCAGCAGCGCGGGACAGGGAAAGACCCAGTACTTC. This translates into CASSAGQGKTQYF.

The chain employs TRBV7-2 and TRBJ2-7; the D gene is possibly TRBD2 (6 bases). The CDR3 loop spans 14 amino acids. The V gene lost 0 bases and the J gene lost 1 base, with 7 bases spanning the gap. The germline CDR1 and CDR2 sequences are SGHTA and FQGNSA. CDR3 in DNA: TGTGCCAGCAGCTTAGCGGGACTGTCCTACGAGCAGTACTTC. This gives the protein CASSLAGLSYEQYF.

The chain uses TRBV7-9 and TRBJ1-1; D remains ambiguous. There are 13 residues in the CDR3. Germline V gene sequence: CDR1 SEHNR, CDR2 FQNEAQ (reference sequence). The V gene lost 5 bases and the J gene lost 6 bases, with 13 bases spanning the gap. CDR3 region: CASSRPGGAEAFF. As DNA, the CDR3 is TGTGCCAGCAGCCGACCAGGTGGGGCTGAAGCTTTCTTT.

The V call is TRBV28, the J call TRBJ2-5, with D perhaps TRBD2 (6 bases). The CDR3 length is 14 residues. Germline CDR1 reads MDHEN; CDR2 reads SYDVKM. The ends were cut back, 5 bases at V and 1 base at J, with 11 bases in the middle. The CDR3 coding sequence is TGTGCCAGCAGTCCTGGGACTGTCCAAGAGACCCAGTACTTC. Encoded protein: CASSPGTVQETQYF.

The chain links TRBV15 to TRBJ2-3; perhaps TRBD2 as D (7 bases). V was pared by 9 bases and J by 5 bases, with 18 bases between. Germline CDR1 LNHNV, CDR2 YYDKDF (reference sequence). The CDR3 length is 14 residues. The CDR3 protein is CATRGGGNRDTQYF. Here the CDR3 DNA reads TGTGCCACGAGGGGCGGGGGCAATAGAGATACGCAGTATTTT. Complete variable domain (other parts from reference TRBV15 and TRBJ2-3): DAMVIQNPRYQVTQFGKPVTLSCSQTLNHNVMYWYQQKSSQAPKLLFHYYDKDFNNEADTPDNFQSRRPNTSFCFLDIRSPGLGDTAMYLCATRGGGNRDTQYFGPGTRLTVL.

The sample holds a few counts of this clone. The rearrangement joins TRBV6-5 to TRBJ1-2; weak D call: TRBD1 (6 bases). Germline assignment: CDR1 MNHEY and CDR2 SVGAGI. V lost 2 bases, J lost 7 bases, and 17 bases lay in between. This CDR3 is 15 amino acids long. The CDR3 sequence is CASSYNRAGYRGYTF. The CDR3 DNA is TGTGCCAGCAGTTACAACAGGGCGGGCTATCGTGGCTACACCTTC.

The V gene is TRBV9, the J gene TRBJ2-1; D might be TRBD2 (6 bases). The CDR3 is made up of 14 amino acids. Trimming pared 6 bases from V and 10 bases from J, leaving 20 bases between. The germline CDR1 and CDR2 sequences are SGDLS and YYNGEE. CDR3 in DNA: TGTGCCAGCAACGAGGTGGGAGGTCCGGGGGAGCAGTTCTTC. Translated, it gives CASNEVGGPGEQFF.

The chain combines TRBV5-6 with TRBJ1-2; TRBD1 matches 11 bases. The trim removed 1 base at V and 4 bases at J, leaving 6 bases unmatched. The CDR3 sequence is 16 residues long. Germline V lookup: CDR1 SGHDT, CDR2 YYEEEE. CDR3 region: CASSLWTGGAGYGYTF. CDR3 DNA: TGTGCCAGCAGCTTGTGGACAGGGGGCGCCGGCTATGGCTACACCTTC.